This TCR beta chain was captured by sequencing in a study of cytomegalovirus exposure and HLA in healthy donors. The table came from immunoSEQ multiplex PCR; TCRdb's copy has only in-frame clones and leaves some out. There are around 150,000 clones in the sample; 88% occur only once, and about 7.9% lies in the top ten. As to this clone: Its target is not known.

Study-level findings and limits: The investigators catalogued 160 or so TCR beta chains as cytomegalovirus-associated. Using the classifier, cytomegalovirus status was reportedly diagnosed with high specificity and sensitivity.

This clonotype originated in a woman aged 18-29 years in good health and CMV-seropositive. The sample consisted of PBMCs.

CDR3 protein: CASSARDRDYGYTF. The CDR3 nucleotides are TGTGCCAGCAGCGCCCGGGACAGAGATTATGGCTACACCTTC. V and J are TRBV5-6 and TRBJ1-2, with 7 positions matching TRBD1. Germline V gene lookup returns CDR1 SGHDT and CDR2 YYEEEE. Unmatched junction bases numbered 8, after V lost 4 bases and J lost 5 bases. The CDR3 sequence is 14 residues long. The full variable domain, in which reference TRBV5-6 and TRBJ1-2 provide the parts outside the CDR3, is DAGVTQSPTHLIKTRGQQVTLRCSPKSGHDTVSWYQQALGQGPQFIFQYYEEEERQRGNFPDRFSGHQFPNYSSELNVNALLLGDSALYLCASSARDRDYGYTFGSGTRLTVV.